This record concerns one TCR beta chain sequence. The antigen remains unidentified. CDR1 and CDR2 from the germline V gene are SGHVS and FNYEAQ. V shed 3 bases, J shed 9 bases, and the junction held 6 bases outside the gene matches. This CDR3 is 13 amino acids long. Here immunoSEQ multiplex PCR was the method, and the copy in TCRdb shows in-frame clones only, minus some. Here the sample spans about a million clones, around 74% being singletons. The sample is drawn from a study of shared clonotypes between healthy human individuals. Study-wide findings and caveats: In general, naive subsets displayed greater estimated richness than memory subsets did.

The chain couples TRBV7-6 to TRBJ2-5; 8 bases are shared with TRBD2. The TCR was taken from a man aged 18 to 30 in good health. The sample comprised memory CD4+ T cells sorted from blood. Subset given: CD45RA-negative fraction. CDR3 loop: CASSFGGVGPQYF. Here the CDR3 DNA reads TGTGCCAGCAGCTTCGGGGGGGTGGGGCCCCAGTACTTC.